This T cell receptor beta chain was retrieved from a study of blood T cell repertoires in COVID-19. Per the study methods: The authors estimated nucleated cell counts from reference gene primer amplification. The method was immunoSEQ multiplex PCR; TCRdb's version includes in-frame clones alone and lacks a portion of them. V and J calls and clone size are those listed in that table; D and trimming were worked out from the DNA. The sample carries about 230,000 clones, 80% to 85% recorded once. The CDR3 covers 17 residues. After removal of 6 bases from V and 5 bases from J, the junction contained 13 bases not matched to a gene. Germline V CDR1 and CDR2: LNHDA, SQIVND (reference sequence). The count of this clone is one.

The sample comprised peripheral blood. The TCR comes from a man aged 45 to 65 with active or convalescent COVID-19. The chain combines TRBV19 with TRBJ1-1; the match to TRBD1 covers 12 bases. CDR3 protein: CASRPRGTGGASTEAFF. For the CDR3, the DNA is TGTGCCAGTAGGCCACGCGGGACAGGGGGCGCATCGACTGAAGCTTTCTTT.